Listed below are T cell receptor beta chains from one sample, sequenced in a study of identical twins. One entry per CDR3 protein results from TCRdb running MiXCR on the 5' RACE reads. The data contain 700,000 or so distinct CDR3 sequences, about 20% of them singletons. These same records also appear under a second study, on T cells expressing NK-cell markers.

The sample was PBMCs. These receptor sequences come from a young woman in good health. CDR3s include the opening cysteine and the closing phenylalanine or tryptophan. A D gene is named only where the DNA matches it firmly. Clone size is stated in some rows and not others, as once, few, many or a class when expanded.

TGTGCCAGCAGTTTAATGGGGGGGCAAGAGACCCAGTACTTC CASSLMGGQETQYF TRBV12-3/TRBV12-4 TRBD2 NA 14 TRBJ2-5
TGCGCCAGCAGCCCAACTACAGGGGCCAACTATGGCTACACCTTC CASSPTTGANYGYTF TRBV5-1 TRBD1 few 15 TRBJ1-2
TGTGCCAGCAGTGCCACGGGACAGAACAATCAGCCCCAGCATTTT CASSATGQNNQPQHF TRBV6-1 TRBD1 NA 15 TRBJ1-5
TGTGCCATCAGTGTTCGAAACTCGGGTCGGGGGGACGCAGATACGCAGTATTTT CAISVRNSGRGDADTQYF TRBV10-3 TRBD2 NA 18 TRBJ2-3
TGTGCCAGCAGGGAAGGGACTAGCCCCACCGGGGAGCTGTTTTTT CASREGTSPTGELFF TRBV12-3/TRBV12-4 TRBD2 few 15 TRBJ2-2
TGTGCCAGCAGCTTCGGGGAAGGGGAGCTGTTTTTT CASSFGEGELFF TRBV7-2 NA NA 12 TRBJ2-2
TGTGCCAGCAGCTTGGACTCAGATACGCAGCATTTT CASSLDSDTQHF TRBV5-6 NA few 12 TRBJ1-5
TGTGCCAGCAGTGGAGCGGCCCTACGCGATACGCAGTATTTT CASSGAALRDTQYF TRBV6-1 NA few 14 TRBJ2-3
TGTGCCAGCAGTTTTGGCAGCGGAGATGGAAACACCATATATTTT CASSFGSGDGNTIYF TRBV12-3/TRBV12-4 NA few 15 TRBJ1-3
TGTGCCAGCAGCTCAGGCACAGATCCCTATGGCTACACCTTC CASSSGTDPYGYTF TRBV7-9 NA few 14 TRBJ1-2
TGCGCCAGCAGCTCGGGACTAGCGGGTACCTACAATGAGCAGTTCTTC CASSSGLAGTYNEQFF TRBV5-1 TRBD2 NA 16 TRBJ2-1
TGTGCCAGCAGCCGCAGACAGAGCAAATATGGCTACACCTTC CASSRRQSKYGYTF TRBV7-6 NA NA 14 TRBJ1-2
TGTGCCACCAGCAGAGGTGGGGCAAGGACTCCAGCTTTCTTT CATSRGGARTPAFF TRBV15 NA few 14 TRBJ1-1
TGCAGTGCCAAGATCAGGGGGCTGGAGACCCAGTACTTC CSAKIRGLETQYF TRBV20-1 TRBD1 many 13 TRBJ2-5
TGCAGTGCCCCCGGGACTAGCGGGAGGCCACAACCCGAGCAGTACTTC CSAPGTSGRPQPEQYF TRBV20-1 TRBD2 few 16 TRBJ2-7
TGTGCCACCAGTGATAATAAGAAAAACCCAGATACGCAGTATTTT CATSDNKKNPDTQYF TRBV24-1 NA few 15 TRBJ2-3
TGCGCCAGCAGCTTAGGCGGGAGGGTCCACAATGAGCAGTTCTTC CASSLGGRVHNEQFF TRBV5-1 TRBD2 few 15 TRBJ2-1
TGTGCCAGCAGTGGGCCTCTCCAGGCCTCCTACGAGCAGTACTTC CASSGPLQASYEQYF TRBV25-1 NA NA 15 TRBJ2-7
TGCAGTGCTAGACTGGGTTGGGAGGACGAGCAGTACTTC CSARLGWEDEQYF TRBV20-1 NA few 13 TRBJ2-7
TGTGCCAGCAGCGTAGTGGGGCAGGGGACTGAAGCTTTCTTT CASSVVGQGTEAFF TRBV9 NA once 14 TRBJ1-1
TGTGCCAGCAGTTTCTTGCTAGAGGCCGCTGAAGCTTTCTTT CASSFLLEAAEAFF TRBV12-3/TRBV12-4 NA many 14 TRBJ1-1
TGCAGTGCCCCGACAGAGCCTTACTACGAGCAGTACTTC CSAPTEPYYEQYF TRBV20-1 NA few 13 TRBJ2-7
TGTGCCAGCAGTTCTACACATAACTATGGCTACACCTTC CASSSTHNYGYTF TRBV6-5 NA NA 13 TRBJ1-2
TGTGCCAGCAGCATTATTGGGGAGCTGTTTTTT CASSIIGELFF TRBV12-3/TRBV12-4 NA few 11 TRBJ2-2
TGCGCCAGCAGCTCCCCGGTTAAAGGGGAGCTGTTTTTT CASSSPVKGELFF TRBV5-1 NA few 13 TRBJ2-2
TGTGCCATCAGTGATTACCGCTCCGGGCGGGACAGAAATACCTACGAGCAGTACTTC CAISDYRSGRDRNTYEQYF TRBV10-3 NA few 19 TRBJ2-7
TGTGCCAGCAGCGCCGAACGGGCCATGGGTGCTATTCAGTACTTC CASSAERAMGAIQYF TRBV9 NA NA 15 TRBJ2-4
TGCAGTGCCGTTTACCCGGGACAGGGGAACACTGAAGCTTTCTTT CSAVYPGQGNTEAFF TRBV20-1 TRBD1 NA 15 TRBJ1-1
TGTGCCAGCAGTTTTTACCTAGCGGGTCCCCAAGAGACCCAGTACTTC CASSFYLAGPQETQYF TRBV12-3/TRBV12-4 TRBD2 few 16 TRBJ2-5
TGCAGCGTTCGTGGAACAGGGGTAAGCTCCTACGAGCAGTACTTC CSVRGTGVSSYEQYF TRBV29-1 TRBD1 few 15 TRBJ2-7
TGTGCCAGCAGTCCCGCCCGGGACTCCTACGAGCAGTACTTC CASSPARDSYEQYF TRBV12-3/TRBV12-4 NA NA 14 TRBJ2-7
TGTGCCAGCCAGGGCCAAAACCAGTACTTC CASQGQNQYF TRBV2 NA few 10 TRBJ2-5
TGTGCCAGCAGCACGAGTAATGGCTACACCTTC CASSTSNGYTF TRBV7-2 NA few 11 TRBJ1-2
TGCAGTGGGCGACTTGGCACAGATACGCAGTATTTT CSGRLGTDTQYF TRBV20-1 NA NA 12 TRBJ2-3
TGTGCCAGCTCGCGGGGGGGCGCGTCGACAGATACGCAGTATTTT CASSRGGASTDTQYF TRBV10-3 TRBD2 few 15 TRBJ2-3
TGTGCCAGCAGTTTAGGAGGTTGGGGAGACACTGAAGCTTTCTTT CASSLGGWGDTEAFF TRBV27 NA NA 15 TRBJ1-1
TGCAGTGCTAGAGGTTCGGGTCGCTCCAGTGAGCAGTTCTTC CSARGSGRSSEQFF TRBV20-1 NA few 14 TRBJ2-1
TGTGCCAGCAGCCCGGGACTAGCGGGGGCCCGCCGCAGCACAGATACGCAGTATTTT CASSPGLAGARRSTDTQYF TRBV9 TRBD2 NA 19 TRBJ2-3
TGTGCCAGTAGCCTATCCCCGGGACAGGGGGAAAGGGGCTACACCTTC CASSLSPGQGERGYTF TRBV19 TRBD1 few 16 TRBJ1-2
TGTGCCAGCAGTCCCGGGACAGGGGTTAGCGAGCAGTACTTC CASSPGTGVSEQYF TRBV12-3/TRBV12-4 TRBD1 few 14 TRBJ2-7
TGCGCCAGCAGTGAGGGTGCCGTCGCTTACGACTATGGCTACACCTTC CASSEGAVAYDYGYTF TRBV10-1 NA few 16 TRBJ1-2
TGCAGTGCTAGCTCTCCGGGGTATCAAAGAAACACCATATATTTT CSASSPGYQRNTIYF TRBV20-1 NA few 15 TRBJ1-3
TGTGCCAGCAGTCTATTCGGGAGGGCTTTGTATGAGCAGTTCTTC CASSLFGRALYEQFF TRBV28 TRBD2 NA 15 TRBJ2-1
TGTGCCAGCAGCTTAGCGCTAGGGCAGCACCGTTCACCCCTCCACTTT CASSLALGQHRSPLHF TRBV7-2 NA many 16 TRBJ1-6
TGTGCCAGCAGCTTGGCCGCACGGAGCATAGTCTACGAGCAGTACTTC CASSLAARSIVYEQYF TRBV5-6 NA few 16 TRBJ2-7
TGCGCCAGCAGTGAACTGCCGGGAAACAATGAGCAGTTCTTC CASSELPGNNEQFF TRBV10-2 NA few 14 TRBJ2-1
TGCAGTGCCACGGACATACTAAAGACCCCCGGGGAGCTGTTTTTT CSATDILKTPGELFF TRBV20-1 NA NA 15 TRBJ2-2
TGCAGTGCCCTGGTGAGGGTAGGCAATCAGCCCCAGCATTTT CSALVRVGNQPQHF TRBV20-1 NA NA 14 TRBJ1-5
TGCAGTGCCTCGACTAGCGGAATCAAAAACATTCAGTACTTC CSASTSGIKNIQYF TRBV20-1 TRBD2 few 14 TRBJ2-4
TGTGCCAGCAGGTCCACCTCGAACACCGGGGAGCTGTTTTTT CASRSTSNTGELFF TRBV12-3/TRBV12-4 NA many 14 TRBJ2-2
TGTGCCAGCTCACCATCGGGACTGGGGAGCCATGAGCAGTTCTTC CASSPSGLGSHEQFF TRBV18 NA NA 15 TRBJ2-1
TGTGCCAGCAGTTTAAGAATCCGACAAAACACTGAAGCTTTCTTT CASSLRIRQNTEAFF TRBV12-3/TRBV12-4 NA NA 15 TRBJ1-1
TGCAGCGTTGAAGATCCTCATATAGAGACGATCTCTGGGGCCAACGTCCTGACTTTC CSVEDPHIETISGANVLTF TRBV29-1 NA NA 19 TRBJ2-6
TGTGCCAGCAGCTTACTGGTAACGCGGGGTAATGAGCAGTTCTTC CASSLLVTRGNEQFF TRBV7-2 NA few 15 TRBJ2-1
TGCAGCGTTGAAGTCCCGGGCAGCTCCTACGAGCAGTACTTC CSVEVPGSSYEQYF TRBV29-1 NA NA 14 TRBJ2-7
TGCGCCAGCAGCTTGGAACCGCCCGTGCAGTTCTTC CASSLEPPVQFF TRBV5-1 NA NA 12 TRBJ2-1
TGCAGCGTAGAAGGACTAGCGGGAGTTGGGACCGGGGAGCTGTTTTTT CSVEGLAGVGTGELFF TRBV29-1 TRBD2 NA 16 TRBJ2-2
TGTGCCAGCACCAGGGACAGGGAAGGTTACGAGCAGTACTTC CASTRDREGYEQYF TRBV7-2 TRBD1 few 14 TRBJ2-7
TGTGCCAGCAGCGTAGAGGGCGGGACAGAGGTGTACGAGCAGTACTTC CASSVEGGTEVYEQYF TRBV9 NA many 16 TRBJ2-7